This T cell receptor beta chain was retrieved from a study of vaccination and CD4 T cells after COVID-19. Study in general: Six males and four females constituted the convalescent cohort, two of whom were Hispanic.

Points on this clonotype: Its cognate antigen is unknown.

This CDR3 is 13 amino acids long. V gave up 5 bases and J gave up 8 bases, with 15 bases separating them. Germline loops: CDR1 SGHAT, CDR2 FQNNGV. The treatment here: 10-day PBMC culture with coronavirus spike peptide pools or control peptides (ViraFEST assay). Oncomine TCR Beta short-read sequencing was applied to DNA from cultured CD4+ T cells. One entry per CDR3 protein, called by TCRdb with MiXCR from the PCR reads. The table has about 19,000 distinct CDR3 sequences, approximately 33% seen once. The sequence was collected from a human donor with COVID-19. Sequenced: cultured CD4+ T cells from blood. This sequence joins TRBV11-2 and TRBJ1-2, with no clear D. As DNA, the CDR3 is TGTGCCAGCAGCCCCGACCGGTTTGTAGGCTACACCTTC. Protein: CASSPDRFVGYTF. The variable domain in full, completed from reference TRBV11-2 and TRBJ1-2, reads EAGVAQSPRYKIIEKRQSVAFWCNPISGHATLYWYQQILGQGPKLLIQFQNNGVVDDSQLPKDRFSAERLKGVDSTLKIQPAKLEDSAVYLCASSPDRFVGYTFGSGTRLTVV.